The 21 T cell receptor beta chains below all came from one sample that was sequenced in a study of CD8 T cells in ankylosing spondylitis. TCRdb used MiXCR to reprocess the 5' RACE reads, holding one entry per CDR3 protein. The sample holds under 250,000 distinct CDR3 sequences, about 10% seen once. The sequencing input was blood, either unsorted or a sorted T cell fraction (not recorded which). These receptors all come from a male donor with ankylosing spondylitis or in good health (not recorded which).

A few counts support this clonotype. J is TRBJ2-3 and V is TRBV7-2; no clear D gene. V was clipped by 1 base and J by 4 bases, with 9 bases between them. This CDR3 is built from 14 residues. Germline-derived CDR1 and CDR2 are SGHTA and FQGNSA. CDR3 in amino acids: CASSLVAGPDTQYF. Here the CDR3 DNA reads TGTGCCAGCAGCTTAGTGGCCGGGCCAGATACGCAGTATTTT.

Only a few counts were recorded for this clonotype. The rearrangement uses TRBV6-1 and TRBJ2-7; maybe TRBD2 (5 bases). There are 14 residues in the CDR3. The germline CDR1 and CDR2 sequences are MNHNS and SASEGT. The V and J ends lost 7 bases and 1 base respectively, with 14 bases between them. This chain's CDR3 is CASTPVRTSYEQYF. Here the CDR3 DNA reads TGTGCCAGCACCCCCGTTAGGACTTCCTACGAGCAGTACTTC.

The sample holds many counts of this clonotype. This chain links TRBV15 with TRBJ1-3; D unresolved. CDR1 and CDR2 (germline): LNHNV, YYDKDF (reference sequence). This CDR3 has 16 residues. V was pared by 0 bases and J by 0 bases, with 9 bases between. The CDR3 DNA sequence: TGTGCCACCAGCAGAGAGGCGGTACCCTCTGGAAACACCATATATTTT. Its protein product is CATSREAVPSGNTIYF.

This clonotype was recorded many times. Here the CDR3 reads CASSVAPGVLNEQYF. The CDR3 DNA reads TGTGCCAGCAGCGTAGCCCCAGGGGTTCTGAACGAGCAGTACTTC. The rearrangement links TRBV9 to TRBJ2-7; possibly TRBD1 for D (6 bases). The CDR3 is 15 amino acids. Looked up from germline, CDR1 is SGDLS and CDR2 is YYNGEE. Trimming pared 0 bases from V and 5 bases from J, leaving 15 bases between.

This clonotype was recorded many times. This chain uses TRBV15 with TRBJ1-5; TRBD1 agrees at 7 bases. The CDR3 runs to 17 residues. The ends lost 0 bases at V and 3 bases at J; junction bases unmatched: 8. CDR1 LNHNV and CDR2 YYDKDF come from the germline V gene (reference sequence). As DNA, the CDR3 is TGTGCCACCAGCAGAGATTGGGGGACAGCGAACAATCAGCCCCAGCATTTT. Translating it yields CATSRDWGTANNQPQHF.

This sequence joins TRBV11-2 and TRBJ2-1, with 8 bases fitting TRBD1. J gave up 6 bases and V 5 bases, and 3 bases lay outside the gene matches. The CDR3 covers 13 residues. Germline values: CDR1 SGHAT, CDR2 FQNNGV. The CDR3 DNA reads TGTGCCAGCAGCCGTACAGGGGGCAATGAGCAGTTCTTC. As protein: CASSRTGGNEQFF.

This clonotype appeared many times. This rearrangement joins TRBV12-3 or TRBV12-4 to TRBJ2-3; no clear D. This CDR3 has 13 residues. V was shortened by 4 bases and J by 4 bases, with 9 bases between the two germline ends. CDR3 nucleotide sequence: TGTGCCAGCAGTTCGGTGCCGGCAGATACGCAGTATTTT. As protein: CASSSVPADTQYF.

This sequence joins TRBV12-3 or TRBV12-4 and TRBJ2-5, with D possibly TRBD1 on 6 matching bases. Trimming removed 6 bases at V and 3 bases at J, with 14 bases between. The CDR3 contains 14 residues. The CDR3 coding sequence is TGTGCCAGCAGACGAACAGGGAATAAAGAGACCCAGTACTTC. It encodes CASRRTGNKETQYF.

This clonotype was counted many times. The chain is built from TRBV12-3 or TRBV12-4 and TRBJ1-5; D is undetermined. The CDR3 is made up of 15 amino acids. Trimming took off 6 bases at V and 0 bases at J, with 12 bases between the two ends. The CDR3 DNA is TGTGCCAGCAGACCCACGACCAGTAGCAATCAGCCCCAGCATTTT. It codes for CASRPTTSSNQPQHF.

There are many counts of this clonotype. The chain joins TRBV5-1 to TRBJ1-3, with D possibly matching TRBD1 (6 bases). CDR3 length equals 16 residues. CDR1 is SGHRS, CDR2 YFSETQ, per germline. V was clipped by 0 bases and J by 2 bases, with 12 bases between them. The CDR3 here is CASSLEYGDTGNTIYF. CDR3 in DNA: TGCGCCAGCAGCTTGGAGTACGGGGACACTGGAAACACCATATATTTT.

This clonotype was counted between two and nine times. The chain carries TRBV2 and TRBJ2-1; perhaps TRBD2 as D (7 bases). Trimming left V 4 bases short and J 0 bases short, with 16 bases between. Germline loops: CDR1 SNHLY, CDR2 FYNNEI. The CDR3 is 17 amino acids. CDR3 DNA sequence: TGTGCCAGCAGTGGGGGGGGGGCCCTGAGCTCCTACAATGAGCAGTTCTTC. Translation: CASSGGGALSSYNEQFF.

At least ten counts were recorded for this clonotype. The CDR3, as DNA: TGTGCCAGCAGTTTTTTTCCGGGACGGGATCAGCCCCAGCATTTT. The encoded protein is CASSFFPGRDQPQHF. The chain links TRBV12-3 or TRBV12-4 to TRBJ1-5, with a tentative D call TRBD1 (5 bases). CDR3 length: 15 amino acids. V was cut by 3 bases and J by 5 bases, with 14 bases left in between.

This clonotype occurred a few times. CDR3 loop: CASRRTNTYEQYF. The CDR3 coding sequence is TGTGCCAGCCGGCGGACAAACACCTACGAGCAGTACTTC. The rearrangement links TRBV21-1 to TRBJ2-7; the table's D call of TRBD1 was not tested on the DNA. TRBV21-1 is classified as a pseudogene. CDR3 length: 13 amino acids.

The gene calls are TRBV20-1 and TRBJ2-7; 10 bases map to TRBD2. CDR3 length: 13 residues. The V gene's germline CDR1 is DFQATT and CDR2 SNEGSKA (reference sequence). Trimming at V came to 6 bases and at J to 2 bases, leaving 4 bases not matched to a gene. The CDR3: CSAGLAEPYEQYF. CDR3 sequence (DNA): TGCAGTGCCGGACTAGCGGAACCCTACGAGCAGTACTTC.

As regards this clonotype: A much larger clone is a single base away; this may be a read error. The CDR3 coding sequence is TGTACCAGCAGCCGAGCGGGTCAGCAGTTCTTC. Translated, it gives CTSSRAGQQFF. V gene TRBV11-2 combines with J gene TRBJ2-1; maybe TRBD2 (6 bases). Germline assignment: CDR1 SGHAT and CDR2 FQNNGV. The CDR3 runs to 11 residues.

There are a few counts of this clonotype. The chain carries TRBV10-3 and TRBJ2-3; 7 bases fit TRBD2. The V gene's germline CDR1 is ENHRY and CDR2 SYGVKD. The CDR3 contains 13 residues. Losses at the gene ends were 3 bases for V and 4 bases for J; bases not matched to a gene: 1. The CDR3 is CAISDGGADTQYF. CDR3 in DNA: TGTGCCATCAGTGATGGGGGGGCAGATACGCAGTATTTT.

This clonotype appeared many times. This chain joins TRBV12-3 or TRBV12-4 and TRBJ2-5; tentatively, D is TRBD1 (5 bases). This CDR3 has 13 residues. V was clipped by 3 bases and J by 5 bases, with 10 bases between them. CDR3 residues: CASSFKGRETQYF. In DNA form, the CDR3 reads TGTGCCAGCAGTTTCAAGGGGCGTGAGACCCAGTACTTC.

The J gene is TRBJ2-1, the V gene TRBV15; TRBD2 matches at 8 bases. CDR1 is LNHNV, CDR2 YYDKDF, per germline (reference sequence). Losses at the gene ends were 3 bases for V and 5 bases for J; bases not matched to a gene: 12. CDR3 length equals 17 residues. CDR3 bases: TGTGCCACCAGCAGCCCACAGCGGGGGAGTGGAGACAATGAGCAGTTCTTC. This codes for CATSSPQRGSGDNEQFF.

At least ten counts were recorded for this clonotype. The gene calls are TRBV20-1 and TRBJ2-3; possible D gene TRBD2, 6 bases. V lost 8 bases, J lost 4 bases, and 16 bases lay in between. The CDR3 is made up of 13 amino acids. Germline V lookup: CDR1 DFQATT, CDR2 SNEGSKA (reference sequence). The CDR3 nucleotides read TGCAGTCCGTTCCTGGGGGGTGCAGATACGCAGTATTTT. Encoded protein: CSPFLGGADTQYF.

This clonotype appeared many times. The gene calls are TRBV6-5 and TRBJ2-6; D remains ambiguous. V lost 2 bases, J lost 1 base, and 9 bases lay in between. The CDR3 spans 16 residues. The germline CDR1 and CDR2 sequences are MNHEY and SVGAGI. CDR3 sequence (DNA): TGTGCCAGCAGTTACAGGAGTCTGTCTGGGGCCAACGTCCTGACTTTC. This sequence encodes CASSYRSLSGANVLTF.

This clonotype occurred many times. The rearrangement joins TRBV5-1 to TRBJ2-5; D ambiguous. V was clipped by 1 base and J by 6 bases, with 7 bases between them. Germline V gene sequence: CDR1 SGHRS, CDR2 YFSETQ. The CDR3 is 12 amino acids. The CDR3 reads CASSLHEQTQYF. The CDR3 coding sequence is TGCGCCAGCAGCTTGCACGAGCAGACCCAGTACTTC.